The 25 T cell receptor beta chains in this list originate from one sample, sequenced in a study of human T cells and chemical hapten exposure (dated by TCRdb to about 2021). The time point label on this specimen signifies: patch test 3, about 24 weeks after DPC sensitization. The treatment or condition label for this specimen denotes: therapeutic diphenylcyclopropenone sensitization with weekly scalp DPC. Receptor amplification or capture employed RACE. Instrument used: NextSeq 500. The public reads were reanalyzed by TCRdb: fastp trimming at Q25, MiXCR alignment, in-frame beta chains only. One record per CDR3 amino acid sequence lists the most common genes and DNA. The sample data list 190,000 or so distinct CDR3 sequences, and 24% of these were observed just once. The ten largest clones represent 2% to 2.5% of the sample. The sequencing used whole blood, collected in connection with sensitization to the hapten diphenylcyclopropenone (DPC). Source of these receptors: a woman aged 35 to 49 with alopecia areata. Some clones in this sample may be carry-over from other donors' samples.

The rearrangement links TRBV12-3 or TRBV12-4 to TRBJ2-2; D is undetermined. The CDR3 runs to 13 residues. V lost 5 bases and J lost 1, with 5 bases in between. This chain's CDR3 is CASSAVNTGELFF. CDR3 DNA: TGTGCCAGCAGTGCCGTGAACACCGGGGAGCTGTTTTTT.

The chain is built from TRBV6-1 and TRBJ2-6; no clear D. This CDR3 comprises 16 residues. Germline V lookup: CDR1 MNHNS, CDR2 SASEGT. V dropped 8 bases and J dropped 1 base, with 15 bases sitting between them. This CDR3 is CASRFPPVSGANVLTF. The CDR3 coding sequence is TGTGCCAGCCGATTTCCTCCGGTATCTGGGGCCAACGTCCTGACTTTC.

This clonotype has a single count. Here the CDR3 DNA reads TGTGCCAGCAGCTCCACAGGGAGGGAAAAACTGTTTTTT. This gives the protein CASSSTGREKLFF. This rearrangement joins TRBV7-2 to TRBJ1-4; D is perhaps TRBD1 (6 bases). CDR3 length: 13 residues. Germline assignment: CDR1 SGHTA and CDR2 FQGNSA. The V gene lost 4 bases and the J gene lost 8 bases, with 11 bases spanning the gap.

V and J are TRBV6-6 and TRBJ2-7; D gene uncertain. Trimming stripped 6 bases from V and 6 bases from J, with 9 bases between. Looked up from germline, CDR1 is MNHNY and CDR2 is SVGAGI (reference sequence). The CDR3 has 11 amino acids. The CDR3 protein is CASSPPGEQYF. In DNA, the CDR3 is TGTGCCAGCAGCCCCCCGGGCGAGCAGTACTTC.

This clonotype was seen a handful of times. The chain uses TRBV10-3 and TRBJ2-1; TRBD2 aligns across 8 bases. Germline CDR1 is ENHRY and CDR2 is SYGVKD. CDR3 length equals 15 residues. After removal of 2 bases from V and 8 bases from J, the junction contained 8 bases not matched to a gene. CDR3: CAISEGIAGGDEQFF. For the CDR3, the DNA is TGTGCCATCAGTGAGGGCATTGCGGGGGGCGATGAGCAGTTCTTC.

In this sample, this clonotype turned up a few times. For the CDR3, the DNA is TGCAGTGCTTACGGACAGGACTATGGCTACACCTTC. Amino acids: CSAYGQDYGYTF. V usage is TRBV20-1 and J usage is TRBJ1-2; TRBD1 matches at 7 bases. The CDR3 runs to 12 residues. In germline, CDR1 is DFQATT, CDR2 SNEGSKA (reference sequence). Trimming cost V 5 bases and J 3 bases; bases outside gene matches: 3.

This clonotype was seen repeatedly, ten times or more. The CDR3 reads CASSFRHLSTDTQYF. The CDR3 DNA reads as TGTGCCAGCAGTTTCCGGCACTTAAGCACAGATACGCAGTATTTT. The rearrangement links TRBV28 to TRBJ2-3; D remains ambiguous. Between the trimmed V and J ends, which lost 3 bases and 0 bases, there was a span of 10 bases. There are 15 residues in the CDR3. Per the germline V gene, CDR1 is MDHEN and CDR2 is SYDVKM.

The genes are TRBV6-2 or TRBV6-3 and TRBJ2-7; no clear D gene. Germline V lookup: CDR1 MNHEY, CDR2 SVGEGT. This CDR3 is built from 12 residues. Between the trimmed V and J ends, which lost 6 bases and 0 bases, there was a span of 6 bases. The CDR3 coding sequence is TGTGCCAGCAGGCCGAGCTCCTACGAGCAGTACTTC. It encodes CASRPSSYEQYF.

The V and J genes are TRBV15 and TRBJ2-1, with 7 bases lining up with TRBD2. The V gene's germline CDR1 is LNHNV and CDR2 YYDKDF (reference sequence). With V trimmed by 0 bases and J by 6 bases, 2 bases remained unmatched. This CDR3 is 14 amino acids long. The DNA of the CDR3 is TGTGCCACCAGCAGAGATGTAGCGGGCAATGAGCAGTTCTTC. It yields the protein CATSRDVAGNEQFF.

This clonotype showed up just a few times. The rearrangement uses TRBV20-1 and TRBJ2-5; no reliable D call. Deletions cut 5 bases from V and 1 base from J, with 8 bases between. This CDR3 contains 12 residues. From germline, CDR1 is DFQATT and CDR2 SNEGSKA (reference sequence). This CDR3 is CSAPLGQETQYF. CDR3 sequence (DNA): TGCAGTGCTCCCCTAGGCCAAGAGACCCAGTACTTC.

This clonotype was observed a few times. The chain links TRBV7-2 to TRBJ2-1, with D possibly matching TRBD1 (6 bases). Trimming stripped 6 bases from V and 9 bases from J, with 12 bases between. The CDR3 is 12 residues long. Per the germline V gene, CDR1 is SGHTA and CDR2 is FQGNSA. In nucleotides, the CDR3 is TGTGCCAGCAGTTCAGGGGTGACTGAGCAGTTCTTC. This sequence encodes CASSSGVTEQFF.

The chain combines TRBV7-6 with TRBJ1-1; 7 bases align to TRBD1. V shed 5 bases and J 2 bases; nucleotides not matched to a gene: 11. The germline gives CDR1 SGHVS, CDR2 FNYEAQ. The CDR3 contains 16 residues. The CDR3 coding sequence is TGTGCCAGCAGCCCCTACTCCGGGACAGCCAACACTGAAGCTTTCTTT. Amino acid sequence: CASSPYSGTANTEAFF.

In this sample, this clonotype turned up a few times. The chain is built from TRBV9 and TRBJ2-1; a possible D gene is TRBD2 (6 bases). CDR1 and CDR2 (germline): SGDLS, YYNGEE. The CDR3 sequence is 15 residues long. The V and J ends lost 4 bases and 4 bases respectively, with 15 bases between them. The CDR3 DNA follows: TGTGCCAGCAGCCGGGGGACCCCGAAGTACAATGAGCAGTTCTTC. Translation: CASSRGTPKYNEQFF.

Many counts were recorded for this clonotype. The chain is built from TRBV6-2 or TRBV6-3 and TRBJ2-3; the match to TRBD1 covers 8 bases. V shed 2 bases, J shed 3 bases, and the junction held 7 bases outside the gene matches. Germline V gene lookup returns CDR1 MNHEY and CDR2 SVGEGT. This CDR3 comprises 16 residues. This CDR3 reads CASSYNGQGGTDTQYF. The CDR3 nucleotides are TGTGCCAGCAGTTACAACGGACAGGGTGGGACAGATACGCAGTATTTT.

There are a few counts of this clonotype. V is TRBV18 and J is TRBJ2-2, with 7 bases lining up with TRBD1. This CDR3 region has 15 residues. Germline V gene sequence: CDR1 KGHSH, CDR2 LQKENI. Trimming cost V 2 bases and J 4 bases; bases outside gene matches: 4. CDR3 in DNA: TGTGCCAGCTCACCATCAGGGGGAGTCACCGGGGAGCTGTTTTTT. It encodes CASSPSGGVTGELFF.

The genes are TRBV29-1 and TRBJ2-7; 12 nucleotides line up with TRBD2. Trimming took 6 bases from V and 3 from J; bases not matched to a gene: 3. The CDR3 spans 13 residues. Looked up from germline, CDR1 is SQVTM and CDR2 is ANQGSEA. The DNA of the CDR3 is TGCAGCGTCGGACTAGCGGGATTCTACGAGCAGTACTTC. Translated: CSVGLAGFYEQYF.

Ten or more counts support this clonotype. This rearrangement joins TRBV29-1 to TRBJ2-7; TRBD2 matches 14 bases. The germline V gene has CDR1 SQVTM and CDR2 ANQGSEA. The CDR3 spans 15 residues. J gave up 1 base and V 6 bases, and 5 bases lay outside the gene matches. The CDR3 nucleotides read TGCAGCGTCGAGGGGACTAGCGGGGGATCCTACGAGCAGTACTTC. Protein product: CSVEGTSGGSYEQYF.

This chain joins TRBV7-8 and TRBJ2-5, with TRBD1 matching over 10 bases. CDR1 and CDR2 from the germline V gene are SGHVS and FQNEAQ. The CDR3 is 16 residues long. V lost 5 bases to trimming and J lost 2 bases; unmatched junction nucleotides: 8. The chain's CDR3 is CASSIRQGAQQETQYF. CDR3 bases: TGTGCCAGCAGCATTAGACAGGGGGCCCAACAAGAGACCCAGTACTTC. The variable domain in full, completed from reference TRBV7-8 and TRBJ2-5, reads GAGVSQSPRYKVAKRGQDVALRCDPISGHVSLFWYQQALGQGPEFLTYFQNEAQLDKSGLPSDRFFAERPEGSVSTLKIQRTQQEDSAVYLCASSIRQGAQQETQYFGPGTRLLVL.

This clonotype has only a few counts. The chain uses TRBV27 and TRBJ2-3, with a weak D call TRBD2 (5 bases). CDR1 and CDR2 (germline): MNHEY, SMNVEV (reference sequence). V lost 10 bases and J 0 bases, leaving 11 bases between the germline ends. The CDR3 length is 13 residues. The DNA of the CDR3 is TGTGCCACCCAAGGACTCAGCACAGATACGCAGTATTTT. This encodes CATQGLSTDTQYF.

This clonotype appeared a few times. The genes are TRBV12-3 or TRBV12-4 and TRBJ1-3, with D possibly being TRBD1 (5 bases). The V end lost 2 bases, the J end lost 13 bases, and 21 bases lay between the germline ends. There are 15 residues in the CDR3. This chain's CDR3 is CASSLSSVAGPRIYF. CDR3 in DNA: TGTGCCAGCAGTTTATCGTCGGTAGCGGGGCCCCGAATATATTTT.

The chain recombines TRBV10-3 with TRBJ2-7; TRBD1 matches at 8 bases. Germline CDR1 and CDR2: ENHRY and SYGVKD. The CDR3 length is 17 residues. The V segment lost 3 bases and the J segment 2 bases; nucleotides outside the gene matches: 12. As DNA, the CDR3 is TGTGCCATCAGTGAAATGAGGGACAGGACCGTAACCTACGAGCAGTACTTC. Amino acid sequence: CAISEMRDRTVTYEQYF.

The chain employs TRBV6-2 or TRBV6-3 and TRBJ2-7; 9 nucleotides align to TRBD1. V was clipped by 0 bases and J by 7 bases; unmatched bases: 4. Germline CDR1 and CDR2: MNHEY and SVGEGT. CDR3 length: 14 residues. For the CDR3, the DNA is TGTGCCAGCAGTTACTCCGGGACAGGGCGGGAGCAGTACTTC. Its translation: CASSYSGTGREQYF.

The J gene is TRBJ2-1, the V gene TRBV29-1; 9 positions match TRBD2. With 4 bases clipped from V and 6 bases from J, the junction kept 7 bases outside the gene matches. Germline CDR1 SQVTM, CDR2 ANQGSEA. The length of the CDR3 is 14 residues. CDR3 DNA sequence: TGCAGCGTTGTTTCTCGACTAGCGGCCAATGAGCAGTTCTTC. Its protein product is CSVVSRLAANEQFF.

This clonotype came up a few times. The rearrangement joins TRBV4-3 to TRBJ2-7, with 9 bases aligning to TRBD2. The CDR3 is 14 residues long. V shed 4 bases, J shed 6 bases, and the junction held 7 bases outside the gene matches. From germline, CDR1 is LGHNA and CDR2 YSLEER. CDR3 sequence reads: CASSRLAGGSEQYF. CDR3 bases: TGCGCCAGCAGCCGATTGGCGGGAGGGAGCGAGCAGTACTTC.

This clonotype occurred a few times. The rearrangement joins TRBV18 to TRBJ2-7, with D tentatively TRBD2 (5 bases). Germline V gene sequence: CDR1 KGHSH, CDR2 LQKENI. The CDR3 is 15 amino acids. V shed 3 bases and J shed 2 bases, with 14 bases lying between them. CDR3 sequence: CASSPFGSEPYEQYF. The CDR3 coding sequence is TGTGCCAGCTCACCCTTTGGTAGCGAGCCCTACGAGCAGTACTTC.